This T cell receptor (beta chain) was found in a study of cytomegalovirus exposure and HLA in healthy donors (TCRdb year 2017). Background for the entire study: According to an earlier analysis of around 600 of the donors, about 170 million T cells yielded 117 million unique TCR beta sequences and about 300 Gb of sequence data. To study patterns of TCR occurrence, a later analysis re-analyzed previously published TCR beta repertoires from hundreds of donors and added high-resolution HLA genotyping. Four or five DR-DQ haplotypes were handled as single units for association and clustering because linkage in the cohort was strong. In addition to the first cohort of 650 to 750 subjects, a separate validation cohort of about 120 different subjects was used. The later analysis used no new phenotypic data to find candidate immune exposures, relying instead on TCR beta sequences and their occurrence across donors. Using immunosequencing, the study profiled T cell repertoires from roughly 650 subjects and related those repertoires to cytomegalovirus serostatus. Class I and class II HLA loci were covered by the typing at four-digit resolution. The number of donors typed differed by locus, with 629-630 for A, B, C, DRB1 and DQB1, approximately 500 for DQA1, 606 for DPA1, and over 400 for DPB1. Donor age, sex, ethnicity and CMV serostatus were compiled together with the repertoire data. Of the roughly 420 genotyped donors, approximately 81% were placed in the genetic ancestry cluster associated with self-reported Caucasian donors. High-throughput TCR immunosequencing, statistical association of individual TCRs with disease status, and machine learning were combined to predict cytomegalovirus infection status. Among roughly 400 genotyped donors of the cohort, an average of about 220,000 unique TCR beta nucleotide sequences was sequenced per donor, of which 15% to 20% were non-productive. Roughly 290 gigabases of sequencing data and about 92 million unique TCR sequences made up an early release that covered roughly 670 HLA-typed donors. Genome-wide SNP genotypes for about 65% of the roughly 700 donors were used in a later genetic analysis, which treated that subset as a discovery cohort. The aim of the study was to test whether cataloging public T cell receptors could identify signatures of past pathogen exposure. An earlier analysis of around 580 of the donors used high-throughput TCR beta sequencing to judge whether each TCR beta V gene segment behaved as functional or pseudogenic. All discovery cohort repertoires had been generated on a single sequencing platform.

The cohort was made up of 666 healthy bone marrow donors. Cohort members were all nominally healthy when sampled, although unrecorded immune exposures were likely present. The donor was CMV seropositive and was included in the group of 250 to 300 seropositive cohort members. A peripheral blood sample was collected from each donor, and TCR beta sequencing was performed on peripheral blood mononuclear cells. The Qiagen DNeasy Blood Extraction Kit was used to extract genomic DNA from the blood cell samples. Receptor amplification or capture employed the immunoSEQ multiplex PCR assay. For the multiplex PCR, a mixture combining 60 forward primers for TCR Vbeta segments and 13 reverse primers for TCR Jbeta segments was used. The CDR3 region of rearranged TCR beta genes was amplified from genomic DNA by a multiplex PCR assay. The amplified TCR beta libraries were sequenced on the Illumina HiSeq System as 87-base-pair reads. The source study handled its data this way. A later analysis counted about 80 million unique TCR beta chains across the 650 to 700 repertoires, and 10 million to 11 million of these chains were shared by at least two donors. To remove PCR and sequencing errors, raw reads were error-corrected and collapsed into unique sequences using a nearest-neighbor algorithm that merged closely related sequences. CDR3 sequences were aligned to IMGT reference sequences to assign V, D and J gene segments. Each retained sequence needed at least a six-nucleotide match to both a V gene segment and a J gene segment. A rearrangement was called productive if the CDR3 had no stop codons and remained in frame with V and J, and every other rearrangement was called non-productive. CDR3 was defined according to IMGT convention as the region running from the second conserved V-encoded cysteine to the conserved J-encoded phenylalanine. The earlier analysis of about 640 of the donors excluded any sequence lacking an unambiguous match to a single V gene segment. An earlier analysis of approximately 590 of the donors called V segments functional above 56.7% productive rearrangements and segregating when the between-donor standard deviation exceeded 5%. A statistical classification framework was built for diagnosing cytomegalovirus status from the catalog of TCR beta chain sequences. In a later analysis, V and J genes were assigned by comparing TCR nucleotide sequences against IMGT/GENE-DB human TR gene sequences. A later analysis assigned CDR3 sequences and most-parsimonious VDJ recombination scenarios with the TCRdist pipeline. In a later analysis, every TCR beta chain was defined by the combination of its CDR3 amino acid sequence and its V-gene family, and reads without a unique V-gene family were dropped. To address suspected cross-contamination and a sequencing artifact, a later analysis removed several hundred highly shared, low-generation-probability nucleotide sequences. In a later analysis, a clonal expansion index for each public chain was calculated from normalized within-repertoire ranks of inferred template counts. A later analysis computed generation probabilities with a VDJ recombination model fitted to out-of-frame rearrangements, and checked the results against IGoR. In a later analysis, hypergeometric tests were used to score TCR-TCR, TCR-HLA and TCR-CMV co-occurrence, with a repertoire-size bias correction applied to TCR pairs. To estimate false discovery rates, a later analysis permuted the HLA or CMV assignments 20 times. In a later analysis, co-occurring TCRs were grouped with DBSCAN, and TCRdist sequence similarity was added when clustering was performed within HLA-allele-positive subsets. Repertoires with fewer than 30,000 or more than 120,000 public chains, plus five repertoires with anomalous nucleotide sharing, were excluded from co-occurrence clustering. TCRdb retrieved this table from immuneACCESS and kept in-frame rearrangements only. Not all clones are present; in checked studies, unresolved V genes account for under half, and no reason is known for the remainder. The V and J calls and clone size come from that table; D and trimming were worked out from the DNA. Across this sample there are tens of thousands of clones, with approximately 64% seen only once. The ten largest clonotypes hold about 22% of the sample.

CDR1 and CDR2 are read off the germline V gene as SGDLS and YYNGEE. From the cysteine up to the phenylalanine, the CDR3 has a length of 16 residues. Here the CDR3 DNA is all that survives: 48 bases in frame from base 1. V is cut back by 0 bases and J by 1 base, with 2 bases in the junction unmatched. To note about this clone: This clone's antigen is unknown. Qualities for individual bases were not recorded, and no much larger clone is one base off.

Results and caveats for the whole study, not just this receptor: Correlated functional status among segregating V segments might be attributable to linkage disequilibrium, but an unknown experimental factor could not be ruled out. Because some donors lacked HLA typing at each locus, the association tests relied only on the typed subset. Most TCR sequences were observed very rarely across donors, whereas some public TCRs were present in many individuals. It was suggested by the authors that the approach could potentially be generalized to other disease states and immunological phenotypes. In an earlier analysis of roughly 560 of the donors, most TCR beta V segments were observed in productive rearrangements about 87% or about 30% of the time, broadly matching IMGT annotations. The only immune exposure information available for the cohort was CMV serostatus. Strong co-occurrence of HLA alleles, especially DR and DQ, made assigning TCR associations to individual alleles difficult. In both the original and validation cohorts, the classifier was reported to diagnose cytomegalovirus status with high specificity and sensitivity. In a later analysis, over 15,000 TCR beta sequences were associated with specific HLA alleles at a false discovery rate of 0.05. Some IMGT-functional V segments, including TRBV6-2 and TRBV6-3, could not be told apart with the 87-base-pair reads, so those segments were excluded. In a later analysis, the rate of TCR association differed among HLA loci, with DRB1 alleles having the most associated TCRs and HLA-C alleles having the fewest. The presence/absence analyses assumed that sequencing depth was roughly uniform across donors, and that assumption may not be true. The study gave a list of about 150 TCR beta chains associated with cytomegalovirus. According to a later analysis, parvovirus B19, influenza, CMV and Epstein-Barr virus appeared linked to several top co-occurrence clusters. A few of the identified cytomegalovirus-associated TCR beta chains were confirmed in vitro to be specific for cytomegalovirus antigens. The earlier analysis of nearly 600 of the donors excluded around 17 rarely observed V segments, including chromosome 9 orphons, because counts were too low. According to a later analysis, most CMV-associated TCR beta chains appeared to be HLA-restricted, and the HLA associations seemed to be driven largely by CMV exposure. This cohort had only TCR beta chains sequenced, and the lack of alpha or paired-chain data limited which features could be detected. Compared with the 666-donor mean, donors in an Asian-associated ancestry cluster had fewer N-insertions in productive TCRs, according to a later genetic analysis. A further reported finding was that TCR beta sequences accurately predicted the HLA-A and HLA-B alleles for most subjects in the first cohort. A later analysis found that HLA-associated TCR beta chains were more clonally expanded and had lower generation probabilities than equally common non-associated chains. In a later genetic analysis, a missense DCLRE1C variant was associated with V-gene and J-gene trimming of TCR beta chains, and the association was replicated in an independent cohort. A group of highly shared sequence variants was considered likely to be a technical artifact of the sequencing pipeline.

The sequence came from a woman aged 45-60 years in good health and CMV-seropositive. The chain links TRBV9 with TRBJ2-3; 10 bases in the junction line up with TRBD2. The sequenced material came from PBMCs. The DNA reads as follows: TGTGCCAGCAGCGTAGCCCTAGCGGGGGGCACAGATACGCAGTATTTT. It specifies CASSVALAGGTDTQYF.